This T cell receptor beta chain was observed in a study of blood T cell repertoires in COVID-19. Participants' own reports of clinical history determined their cohort assignment. People in the exposed group encountered a COVID-19 case within 2 weeks before entering the study. Losses at the gene ends were 6 bases for V and 5 bases for J; bases not matched to a gene: 6. This CDR3 has 14 amino acids. Per germline, CDR1 MNHEY and CDR2 SVGAGI. The table came from immunoSEQ multiplex PCR; TCRdb's copy has only in-frame clones and leaves some out. The repertoire holds approximately 220,000 clones, 83% seen once, with about 4.8% in the top ten.

V usage is TRBV6-5 and J usage is TRBJ2-1, with TRBD1 matching over 8 bases. This sequence originates from a woman in her fifties or sixties who had been exposed to COVID-19. The sequencing sample was made of PBMCs or T cells enriched from blood (not recorded which). The CDR3 here is CASRGTGANNEQFF. CDR3 in DNA: TGTGCCAGCAGGGGGACAGGCGCTAACAATGAGCAGTTCTTC.